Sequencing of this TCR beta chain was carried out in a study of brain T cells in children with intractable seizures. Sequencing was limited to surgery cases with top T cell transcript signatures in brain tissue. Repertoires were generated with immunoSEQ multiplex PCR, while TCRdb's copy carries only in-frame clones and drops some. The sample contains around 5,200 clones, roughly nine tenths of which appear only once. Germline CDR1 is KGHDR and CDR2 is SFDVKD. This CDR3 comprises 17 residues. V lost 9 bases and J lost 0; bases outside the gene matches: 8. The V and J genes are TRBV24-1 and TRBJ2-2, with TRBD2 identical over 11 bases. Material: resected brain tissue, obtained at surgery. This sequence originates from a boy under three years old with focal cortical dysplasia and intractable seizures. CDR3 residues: CATAPGLADANTGELFF. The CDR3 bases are TGTGCCACCGCCCCGGGACTAGCGGACGCGAACACCGGGGAGCTGTTTTTT.